The 26 T cell receptor beta chains given below trace back to one sample, sequenced in a study of blood T cell repertoires in COVID-19. The assay was immunoSEQ multiplex PCR, and TCRdb's table has in-frame clones only and misses some. The repertoire holds tens of thousands of clones, roughly 78% seen once, with under 7.5% in the top ten. Sequencing used peripheral blood. The source of these receptors is a middle-aged man with active or convalescent COVID-19.

The chain is built from TRBV7-9 and TRBJ1-4; D is unresolved. V was pared by 1 base and J by 8 bases, with 14 bases between. The CDR3 covers 15 residues. CDR1 is SEHNR, CDR2 FQNEAQ, per germline (reference sequence). The CDR3 loop is CASSLGTTEGEKLFF. The CDR3 nucleotides are TGTGCCAGCAGCTTAGGTACCACAGAGGGCGAAAAACTGTTTTTT.

The gene calls are TRBV4-3 and TRBJ1-1, with a possible D match to TRBD1 (6 bases). Trimming cost V 0 bases and J 2 bases, with 16 bases left between them. CDR1 LGHNA and CDR2 YSLEER come from the germline V gene. This CDR3 has 17 residues. The CDR3 bases are TGCGCCAGCAGCCAAGATAGAGGCTTCAGGGGTAACACTGAAGCTTTCTTT. This translates into CASSQDRGFRGNTEAFF.

This chain links TRBV12-3 or TRBV12-4 with TRBJ1-5; the D is unclear. V lost 3 bases to trimming and J lost 4 bases, with 7 bases between them. This CDR3 has 13 amino acids. CDR3 bases: TGTGCCAGCAGTTTTGTCGGTAATCAGCCCCAGCATTTT. Translation: CASSFVGNQPQHF.

The genes are TRBV28 and TRBJ2-2; D is perhaps TRBD1 (5 bases). The CDR3 covers 15 residues. The V gene's germline CDR1 is MDHEN and CDR2 SYDVKM. Trimming took off 4 bases at V and 3 bases at J, with 12 bases between the two ends. For the CDR3, the DNA is TGTGCCAGCAGTTCCCTGGACACCTACACCGGGGAGCTGTTTTTT. Protein: CASSSLDTYTGELFF.

This chain connects TRBV18 to TRBJ1-4; 11 positions match TRBD1. V trimming: 6 bases; J trimming: 8 bases; junction bases outside the gene matches: 8. Germline V gene lookup returns CDR1 KGHSH and CDR2 LQKENI. This CDR3 comprises 15 residues. For the CDR3, the DNA is TGTGCCAGCTCCCCGGGGACAGGGGGGCAAGAAAAACTGTTTTTT. Translated: CASSPGTGGQEKLFF. Variable domain in full (rest from reference TRBV18 and TRBJ1-4): NAGVMQNPRHLVRRRGQEARLRCSPMKGHSHVYWYRQLPEEGLKFMVYLQKENIIDESGMPKERFSAEFPKEGPSILRIQQVVRGDSAAYFCASSPGTGGQEKLFFGSGTQLSVL.

This clone has a single count. The CDR3 protein is CASSQVGTGSPDTQYF. The DNA of the CDR3 is TGCGCCAGCAGCCAGGTCGGGACAGGCAGTCCAGATACGCAGTATTTT. The genes are TRBV4-3 and TRBJ2-3, with TRBD1 matching over 8 bases. The V gene end was trimmed by 3 bases and the J gene end by 4 bases; junction bases not matched to a gene: 9. Germline V gives CDR1 LGHNA, CDR2 YSLEER. This CDR3 region has 16 residues.

The gene calls are TRBV10-3 and TRBJ2-1; TRBD1 agrees at 11 bases. V shed 6 bases, J shed 8 bases, and the junction held 6 bases outside the gene matches. From germline, CDR1 is ENHRY and CDR2 SYGVKD. The CDR3 has 14 residues. The CDR3 is CAISLGQGADEQFF. DNA for the CDR3: TGTGCCATCAGCCTAGGACAGGGGGCGGATGAGCAGTTCTTC.

The chain is built from TRBV28 and TRBJ1-2; D gene ambiguous. Trimming stripped 5 bases from V and 4 bases from J, with 8 bases between. Germline assignment: CDR1 MDHEN and CDR2 SYDVKM. This CDR3 spans 12 amino acids. The CDR3 loop is CASSGGLYGYTF. The CDR3, as DNA: TGTGCCAGCAGTGGAGGTCTCTATGGCTACACCTTC.

The chain carries TRBV28 and TRBJ2-5; 8 positions match TRBD1. The J segment lost 5 bases and the V segment lost 2 bases, leaving 4 bases of the junction unmatched. CDR1 and CDR2 from the germline V gene are MDHEN and SYDVKM. The CDR3 length is 14 residues. The CDR3 sequence: CASSLQGAQETQYF. The CDR3, as DNA: TGTGCCAGCAGTTTACAGGGGGCACAGGAGACCCAGTACTTC. Supplemented by reference TRBV28 and TRBJ2-5, the full variable domain reads DVKVTQSSRYLVKRTGEKVFLECVQDMDHENMFWYRQDPGLGLRLIYFSYDVKMKEKGDIPEGYSVSREKKERFSLILESASTNQTSMYLCASSLQGAQETQYFGPGTRLLVL.

This clone was recorded once. The V and J genes are TRBV5-6 and TRBJ1-6; 8 nucleotides match TRBD1. The CDR3 spans 17 residues. Looked up from germline, CDR1 is SGHDT and CDR2 is YYEEEE. The ends lost 3 bases at V and 7 bases at J; junction bases unmatched: 12. CDR3 region: CASSWGTGPRGNSPLHF. CDR3 DNA: TGTGCCAGCAGCTGGGGGACAGGCCCTAGAGGGAATTCACCCCTCCACTTT.

This chain connects TRBV7-2 to TRBJ2-1; 9 bases are a match to TRBD1. The CDR3 is 15 residues long. Per the germline V gene, CDR1 is SGHTA and CDR2 is FQGNSA. Trimming took 0 bases from V and 8 from J; bases not matched to a gene: 5. CDR3 in DNA: TGTGCCAGCAGCTTAGCCCGGACAGGGGCGGATGAGCAGTTCTTC. Protein: CASSLARTGADEQFF.

The rearrangement joins TRBV5-1 to TRBJ1-1; unclear D gene. The CDR3 is 15 amino acids. Germline V gene lookup returns CDR1 SGHRS and CDR2 YFSETQ. V lost 0 bases and J 1 base, leaving 10 bases between the germline ends. CDR3 DNA: TGCGCCAGCAGCTTGGCCTCCGTCTCGAACACTGAAGCTTTCTTT. This translates into CASSLASVSNTEAFF.

V usage is TRBV24-1 and J usage is TRBJ2-1, with D hard to call. Trimming removed 3 bases at V and 7 bases at J, with 12 bases between. Germline-derived CDR1 and CDR2 are KGHDR and SFDVKD. The CDR3 spans 14 residues. The CDR3: CATSDPMLGNEQFF. The CDR3 nucleotides are TGTGCCACCAGTGATCCAATGCTCGGGAATGAGCAGTTCTTC.

This clone was picked up one time. The chain uses TRBV30 and TRBJ2-1, with 10 nucleotides matching TRBD2. This CDR3 spans 14 amino acids. Per the germline V gene, CDR1 is GTSNPN and CDR2 is SVGIG (reference sequence). V lost 3 bases and J lost 5; bases outside the gene matches: 4. The CDR3 protein is CAWRGLAGDNEQFF. The DNA of the CDR3 is TGTGCCTGGAGGGGGCTAGCGGGGGACAATGAGCAGTTCTTC.

The chain is built from TRBV15 and TRBJ2-2, with D possibly being TRBD1 (5 bases). The germline V gene has CDR1 LNHNV and CDR2 YYDKDF (reference sequence). V lost 1 base and J lost 1, with 10 bases in between. The CDR3 has 16 amino acids. The DNA for the CDR3 is TGTGCCACCAGCAGAGGTCAGGGTCGGAACACCGGGGAGCTGTTTTTT. Amino acids: CATSRGQGRNTGELFF.

V usage is TRBV3-1 (or the pseudogene TRBV3-2) and J usage is TRBJ1-6, with D possibly matching TRBD1 (5 bases). Between the trimmed V and J ends, which lost 0 bases and 5 bases, there was a span of 14 bases. This CDR3 is built from 17 residues. CDR1 and CDR2 (germline): LGHDT, YNNKEL (reference sequence). The chain's CDR3 is CASSQEFGHGNNSPLHF. The CDR3 DNA reads TGTGCCAGCAGCCAAGAGTTCGGACACGGCAATAATTCACCCCTCCACTTT.

This chain joins TRBV5-1 and TRBJ1-2; TRBD1 might be the D (5 bases). Trimming shortened V by 7 bases and J by 8 bases, and 18 bases separated the two germline ends. This CDR3 has 13 residues. Germline assignment: CDR1 SGHRS and CDR2 YFSETQ. The DNA for the CDR3 is TGCGCCAGCGTCGACCTTCAGGGTGGCGGCTACACCTTC. This sequence encodes CASVDLQGGGYTF.

This clone was observed a single time. V usage is TRBV20-1 and J usage is TRBJ1-2; D is unresolved. V was pared by 3 bases and J by 7 bases, with 15 bases between. The CDR3 is 13 amino acids. Germline values: CDR1 DFQATT, CDR2 SNEGSKA (reference sequence). For the CDR3, the DNA is TGCAGTGCTAGTGCACGCGGTGTCTTTGGCTACACCTTC. Its translation: CSASARGVFGYTF.

The rearrangement joins TRBV19 to TRBJ1-3; TRBD1 might be the D (6 bases). V was clipped by 7 bases and J by 0 bases, with 16 bases between them. Germline values: CDR1 LNHDA, CDR2 SQIVND (reference sequence). The CDR3 runs to 16 residues. DNA for the CDR3: TGTGCCAGTACCCCCTCGGACAGTTCCTCTGGAAACACCATATATTTT. Translating it yields CASTPSDSSSGNTIYF.

The chain employs TRBV6-2 or TRBV6-3 and TRBJ2-5; a possible D gene is TRBD1 (5 bases). V lost 5 bases, J lost 2 bases, and 18 bases lay in between. CDR1 is MNHEY, CDR2 SVGEGT, per germline. The CDR3 covers 16 residues. The CDR3 DNA follows: TGTGCCAGCAGTCCCCTTGGGGCGGCTTTACAAGAGACCCAGTACTTC. Protein product: CASSPLGAALQETQYF.

The V call is TRBV5-1, the J call TRBJ1-2; 7 bases align to TRBD1. Trimming at V came to 2 bases and at J to 2 bases, leaving 3 bases not matched to a gene. Germline assignment: CDR1 SGHRS and CDR2 YFSETQ. The CDR3 contains 14 residues. CDR3 in amino acids: CASSFTGDNYGYTF. As DNA, the CDR3 is TGCGCCAGCAGCTTCACAGGGGACAACTATGGCTACACCTTC.

This clone was seen a few times. This rearrangement joins TRBV7-2 to TRBJ2-2, with 8 nucleotides matching TRBD2. Germline CDR1 and CDR2: SGHTA and FQGNSA. The CDR3 sequence is 14 residues long. V shed 5 bases and J 5 bases; nucleotides not matched to a gene: 4. The CDR3 DNA reads TGTGCCAGCAGCCCCGGGGGGGCGACCGGGGAGCTGTTTTTT. Encoded protein: CASSPGGATGELFF.

A word on this clone: This sample also contains other DNA sequences that code for the same CDR3. The V and J genes are TRBV14 and TRBJ2-5, with D unclear. The germline V and J ends were trimmed by 3 bases and 2 bases, with 7 bases remaining between them. CDR1 and CDR2 (germline): SGHDN, FVKESK. The CDR3 sequence is 13 residues long. CDR3: CASSQRHQETQYF. The CDR3 DNA reads as TGTGCCAGCAGCCAGCGCCATCAAGAGACCCAGTACTTC.

The genes are TRBV6-5 and TRBJ2-2; D is perhaps TRBD2 (6 bases). The V and J ends lost 10 bases and 2 bases respectively, with 11 bases between them. This CDR3 is built from 13 residues. Germline CDR1 and CDR2: MNHEY and SVGAGI. The CDR3 nucleotides read TGTGCCACCTGGGCGGGAAACACCGGGGAGCTGTTTTTT. Translating gives CATWAGNTGELFF.

This clone has more than one count but fewer than ten. The CDR3 DNA is TGTGCCAGCAGCACCGGACAGACGCGCAATCAGCCCCAGCATTTT. This translates into CASSTGQTRNQPQHF. V usage is TRBV6-2 or TRBV6-3 and J usage is TRBJ1-5; D perhaps matches TRBD1 (6 bases). The CDR3 has 15 residues. Germline loops: CDR1 MNHEY, CDR2 SVGEGT. V dropped 6 bases and J dropped 2 bases, with 14 bases sitting between them.

V and J are TRBV30 and TRBJ2-3, with a possible D match to TRBD1 (6 bases). Trimming took off 5 bases at V and 4 bases at J, with 13 bases between the two ends. Germline V lookup: CDR1 GTSNPN, CDR2 SVGIG (reference sequence). This CDR3 has 13 amino acids. The DNA for the CDR3 is TGTGCCTGGGACAGGATGGACCCAGATACGCAGTATTTT. Residues: CAWDRMDPDTQYF.